These 32 T cell receptor beta chains were sequenced from one sample in a study of CD8+ T cells in alopecia areata. RNA extraction was followed by reverse transcription into cDNA, which acted as the sequencing template. Assay: immunoSEQ multiplex PCR; the TCRdb copy retains only in-frame clones and omits some. This sample has roughly 260,000 clones, each found more than once. The sorting of pooled cutaneous lymph node cells relied on CD4, CD8alpha, NKG2D, NKG2ACE and other markers. The sample was CD4+ T cells sorted from a lymph node. The receptor source for this set is a C3H/HeJ mouse with alopecia areata. The MHC haplotype of this mouse line is H2-k.

About this clone: All gene names here are mouse names. The CDR3 end falls 3 residues outside the read, so it is completed with the germline J gene. The J gene is TRBJ1-6, the V gene TRBV13-1; 7 bases fit TRBD1. TRBJ1-6 is assigned to the ORF class and has an uncertain function. Germline CDR1 is NSHNY and CDR2 is SYGAGN. J gave up 7 bases and V 3 bases, and 1 base lay outside the gene matches. The CDR3 has 13 residues. The CDR3 DNA, read in part, is TGTGCCAGCAGTGTGACAGGGAATTCGCCC. Translating gives CASSVTGNSP. The whole CDR3 reads CASSVTGNSPLYF.

Concerning this clone: Gene and germline names: mouse. The read finishes 4 residues shy of the CDR3 end, and the germline J gene is used to complete it. Different DNA sequences within this sample yield the same CDR3. V gene TRBV19 combines with J gene TRBJ2-5; weak D call: TRBD1 (6 bases). CDR3 size: 13 residues. Germline CDR1 reads FNHDT; CDR2 reads SITEND (reference sequence). The CDR3 protein is CASSIRDKDTQYF. Partial CDR3 DNA: TGTGCCAGCAGTATTCGGGACAAAGAC.

This clone was detected a few times. The gene names here belong to mouse. The read ends 4 residues before the CDR3 terminus; that terminus is restored from the germline J gene. The chain employs TRBV19 and TRBJ2-3; 10 nucleotides match TRBD2. Germline CDR1 is FNHDT and CDR2 is SITEND (reference sequence). After removal of 4 bases from V and 2 bases from J, the junction contained 4 bases not matched to a gene. CDR3 length: 15 residues. Partial CDR3 DNA: TGTGCCAGCAGTGTCCTGGGGGGGCCTGCAGAA. As protein: CASSVLGGPAE. The complete CDR3 reads CASSVLGGPAETLYF.

This clone came up many times. The genes and germline here are from mouse. Sequencing ends 4 residues short of the CDR3 end; the germline J gene provides the rest. At the DNA level, this CDR3 is encoded by other sequences in the same sample as well. The genes are TRBV19 and TRBJ2-2; D is ambiguous. V was trimmed by 0 bases and J by 1 base, leaving 4 bases between them. CDR3 length equals 14 residues. Germline V gene data show CDR1 as FNHDT and CDR2 as SITEND (reference sequence). CDR3 loop: CASSIGGNTGQLYF. Partial CDR3 DNA: TGTGCCAGCAGTATAGGGGGAAACACCGGG.

This clone showed up just a few times. Gene names follow the mouse nomenclature. The CDR3 end is not reached by the read, which stops 4 residues before it; the germline J gene fills it in. This chain uses TRBV13-2 with TRBJ2-7; 8 nucleotides match TRBD2. The CDR3 consists of 15 residues. In germline, CDR1 is NNHNN, CDR2 SYGAGS (reference sequence). Trimming at V came to 0 bases and at J to 2 bases, leaving 4 bases not matched to a gene. The CDR3 here is CASGDAYWGPYEQYF. The covered CDR3 bases are TGTGCCAGCGGTGATGCTTACTGGGGGCCCTAT.

There are many counts of this clone. The gene names here belong to mouse. The missing CDR3 end, 4 residues past where the read stops, is filled in from the germline J gene. Distinct nucleotide sequences in the sample also encode this CDR3. The chain employs TRBV5 and TRBJ2-2; 7 bases fit TRBD1. The V gene end was trimmed by 4 bases and the J gene end by 0 bases; junction bases not matched to a gene: 2. CDR3 length: 15 residues. Germline V gene sequence: CDR1 LGHNA, CDR2 YNLKQL (reference sequence). Partial CDR3 DNA: TGTGCCAGCAGCCCGGGGACAGCAAACACCGGG. Its protein product is CASSPGTANTG. The CDR3 as a whole reads CASSPGTANTGQLYF.

This clone was counted between two and nine times. Gene names follow the mouse nomenclature. The CDR3 end falls 4 residues outside the read, so it is completed with the germline J gene. The genes are TRBV5 and TRBJ1-1; TRBD1 might be the D (6 bases). V lost 0 bases to trimming and J lost 1 base, with 9 bases between them. CDR1 and CDR2 (germline): LGHNA, YNLKQL (reference sequence). The CDR3 is made up of 15 amino acids. The sequenced part of the CDR3 DNA is TGTGCCAGCAGCCAAGAAGGGGGGCTGAACACA. It specifies CASSQEGGLNT. The full-length CDR3 reads as CASSQEGGLNTEVFF.

This clone was seen many times. Gene names follow the mouse nomenclature. The CDR3 extends 4 residues past the end of the read, so its final part is completed from the germline J gene. The same CDR3 can be traced to other DNA sequences in this sample. The rearrangement joins TRBV31 to TRBJ1-2; 7 nucleotides line up with TRBD1. This CDR3 is built from 12 residues. The V segment lost 4 bases and the J segment 2 bases; nucleotides outside the gene matches: 1. The germline V gene has CDR1 GKSSPN and CDR2 SITVG. The CDR3 is CAWTGGNSDYTF. The CDR3 DNA, read in part, is TGTGCCTGGACAGGGGGGAACTCC. Supplemented by reference TRBV31 and TRBJ1-2, the full variable domain reads AQTIHQWPVAEIKAVGSPLSLGCTIKGKSSPNLYWYWQATGGTLQQLFYSITVGQVESVVQLNLSASRPKDDQFILSTEKLLLSHSGFYLCAWTGGNSDYTFGSGTRLLVI.

This clone was detected a few times. The gene symbols are mouse symbols. The read halts 4 residues ahead of the CDR3 end, with the missing end drawn from the germline J gene. The rearrangement joins TRBV19 to TRBJ2-5, with TRBD1 matching over 12 bases. Per germline, CDR1 FNHDT and CDR2 SITEND (reference sequence). The CDR3 loop spans 16 amino acids. The covered CDR3 bases are TGTGCCAGCAGTATAGAGGGGACAGGGGGCCGGGAC. Protein: CASSIEGTGGRD. The CDR3, in full, reads CASSIEGTGGRDTQYF.

Note on this clone: Genes here carry mouse names. The read comes to an end 4 residues before the CDR3 does, leaving the germline J gene to fill in the end. The gene calls are TRBV1 and TRBJ2-4; D possibly corresponds to TRBD1 (5 bases). This CDR3 is built from 12 residues. The germline V gene has CDR1 NSQYPW and CDR2 LRSPGD (reference sequence). CDR3 DNA (partial): TGCACCTGCAGTGGGACAATAAAC. Translated, it gives CTCSGTIN. Given in full, the CDR3 is CTCSGTINTLYF.

Comment on this clone: Germline and genes here are mouse. Read data end 4 residues before the CDR3 end; the end is taken from the germline J gene. The chain couples TRBV19 to TRBJ2-3; D is perhaps TRBD1 (5 bases). The germline gives CDR1 FNHDT, CDR2 SITEND (reference sequence). Trimming left V 3 bases short and J 1 base short, with 12 bases between. The CDR3 sequence is 15 residues long. The CDR3 DNA, read in part, is TGTGCCAGCAGTACCCCAGGGTGGGGTGCAGAA. It encodes CASSTPGWGAE. The CDR3 reads in full as CASSTPGWGAETLYF.

This clone was found a few times. The listed genes are named as in mouse. The identical CDR3 is also encoded by other nucleotide sequences in the sample. The chain's CDR3 is CTCSAGTAIQDTQYF. The part of the CDR3 DNA that was read is TGCACCTGCAGTGCGGGGACAGCGATCCAAGAC. The chain couples TRBV1 to TRBJ2-5; TRBD1 agrees at 7 bases. The read ends 4 residues early relative to the CDR3; the germline J gene fills the gap. The CDR3 is made up of 15 amino acids. With V trimmed by 3 bases and J by 2 bases, 5 bases remained unmatched. Germline CDR1 and CDR2: NSQYPW and LRSPGD (reference sequence).

This clone was seen a few times. The gene names here belong to mouse. Read data end 4 residues before the CDR3 end; the end is taken from the germline J gene. Other DNA sequences in the same sample also yield this CDR3. This sequence joins TRBV31 and TRBJ2-3, with 10 nucleotides matching TRBD2. The trim removed 0 bases at V and 0 bases at J, leaving 3 bases unmatched. Germline CDR1 is GKSSPN and CDR2 is SITVG. The length of the CDR3 is 16 residues. CDR3 bases read: TGTGCCTGGAGTCTCGGGACTGGGGCTAGTGCAGAA. As protein: CAWSLGTGASAE. The CDR3 reads in full as CAWSLGTGASAETLYF.

The sample holds a few counts of this clone. The gene symbols are mouse symbols. The read ends 4 residues early relative to the CDR3; the germline J gene fills the gap. The chain links TRBV1 to TRBJ1-2, with 7 bases matching TRBD1. This CDR3 has 15 amino acids. Germline V lookup: CDR1 NSQYPW, CDR2 LRSPGD (reference sequence). V shed 3 bases, J shed 2 bases, and the junction held 6 bases outside the gene matches. The CDR3 region is CTCSAEGARNSDYTF. The sequenced CDR3 bases are TGCACCTGCAGTGCTGAGGGGGCGCGGAACTCC.

This clone was observed a few times. The gene names given are mouse names. The chain's CDR3 is CASSQEYSDTQYF. The CDR3 bases that were read are TGTGCCAGCAGCCAAGAATACTCAGAC. The genes are TRBV5 and TRBJ2-5; D is ambiguous. The read ends 4 residues early relative to the CDR3; the germline J gene fills the gap. CDR3 length: 13 amino acids. Germline CDR1 reads LGHNA; CDR2 reads YNLKQL (reference sequence).

This clone came up a few times. Gene and germline names: mouse. The observed sequence ends 3 residues before the CDR3 terminus, with the missing tail filled in from the germline J gene. This CDR3 is also generated by other DNA sequences in the sample. The rearrangement links TRBV31 to TRBJ1-6; D perhaps matches TRBD1 (5 bases). TRBJ1-6 belongs to the ORF category, with a function that is uncertain. The CDR3 sequence is 15 residues long. V was cut by 0 bases and J by 3 bases, with 9 bases left in between. The germline V gene has CDR1 GKSSPN and CDR2 SITVG. The sequenced part of the CDR3 DNA is TGTGCCTGGAGTCTCAGGAGGGGCTATAATTCGCCC. Its translation: CAWSLRRGYNSP. The full CDR3 protein reads CAWSLRRGYNSPLYF.

This clone came up a few times. Genes and germline come from the mouse. The sequenced fragment ends 3 residues before the CDR3 boundary, so the rest is inferred from the germline J gene. The sample has other DNA sequences that encode this CDR3 too. The rearrangement uses TRBV19 and TRBJ1-6; D possibly corresponds to TRBD1 (5 bases). TRBJ1-6 counts as an open reading frame of uncertain function. Between the trimmed V and J ends, which lost 5 bases and 3 bases, there was a span of 9 bases. The length of the CDR3 is 14 residues. Looked up from germline, CDR1 is FNHDT and CDR2 is SITEND (reference sequence). CDR3 bases read: TGTGCCAGCAGCCGGACAAACTATAATTCGCCC. It encodes CASSRTNYNSP. The entire CDR3 protein reads CASSRTNYNSPLYF.

Points on this clone: Genes and germline are mouse. The CDR3 end falls 4 residues outside the read, so it is completed with the germline J gene. This rearrangement joins TRBV5 to TRBJ1-1; TRBD1 aligns across 7 bases. This CDR3 spans 13 amino acids. Per germline, CDR1 LGHNA and CDR2 YNLKQL (reference sequence). The CDR3 reads CASSPDRVTEVFF. CDR3 bases read: TGTGCCAGCAGCCCCGACAGGGTTACA.

Comments on this clone: The genes are named according to mouse. The read comes to an end 4 residues before the CDR3 does, leaving the germline J gene to fill in the end. The chain recombines TRBV14 with TRBJ2-5; TRBD2 matches at 8 bases. V was clipped by 4 bases and J by 0 bases; unmatched bases: 1. Germline loops: CDR1 SGHDT, CDR2 FRDEAV. The CDR3 loop spans 14 amino acids. CDR3 DNA (partial): TGTGCCAGCAGTGTGGGGGGGAACCAAGAC. It translates to CASSVGGNQD. The entire CDR3 is CASSVGGNQDTQYF.

This clone was counted a few times. Germline and genes here are mouse. The part of the CDR3 DNA that was read is TGTGCCAGCAGTGATACCGGGACAGGGGGCTATGCT. Translated: CASSDTGTGGYA. The complete CDR3 reads CASSDTGTGGYAEQFF. The chain employs TRBV13-1 and TRBJ2-1; 11 nucleotides align to TRBD1. The CDR3 extends 4 residues past the end of the read, so its final part is completed from the germline J gene. CDR1 and CDR2 (germline): NSHNY, SYGAGN. J gave up 3 bases and V 1 base, and 3 bases lay outside the gene matches. The CDR3 is made up of 16 amino acids.

This clone was detected a few times. Genes and germline are mouse. Other DNA sequences in the same sample also yield this CDR3. The CDR3 loop reads CASSPDRYEQYF. The DNA read from the CDR3 is TGTGCCAGCAGCCCCGACAGGTAT. This chain links TRBV19 with TRBJ2-7; tentative D call: TRBD1 (6 bases). The DNA ends 4 residues before the CDR3 does, and the rest of the CDR3 is filled in from the germline J gene. CDR3 length: 12 residues. CDR1 and CDR2 from the germline V gene are FNHDT and SITEND (reference sequence).

Concerning this clone: These gene names are mouse names. The sequenced fragment ends 3 residues before the CDR3 boundary, so the rest is inferred from the germline J gene. The chain employs TRBV1 and TRBJ1-6; perhaps TRBD1 as D (5 bases). TRBJ1-6 qualifies as an ORF whose function is uncertain. CDR1 is NSQYPW, CDR2 LRSPGD, per germline (reference sequence). The CDR3 is made up of 13 amino acids. V was shortened by 4 bases and J by 6 bases, with 7 bases between the two germline ends. CDR3 DNA, as far as it was read: TGCACCTGCAGTGTAGACAGTAATTCGCCC. Its translation is CTCSVDSNSP. The CDR3 reads in full as CTCSVDSNSPLYF.

This clone was seen only a few times. Gene names and germline refer to mouse. The CDR3 end falls 4 residues outside the read, so it is completed with the germline J gene. The rearrangement links TRBV13-1 to TRBJ2-1, with 7 bases matching TRBD1. CDR1 and CDR2 from the germline V gene are NSHNY and SYGAGN. Unmatched junction bases numbered 3, after V lost 3 bases and J lost 0 bases. The CDR3 consists of 15 residues. The CDR3 DNA, read in part, is TGTGCCAGCAGTGTGGACAGGACTAACTATGCT. Translating gives CASSVDRTNYA. The CDR3, in full, reads CASSVDRTNYAEQFF.

With respect to this clone: Mouse names are used for the genes. The read falls 4 residues short of the CDR3 end, and the missing part is taken from the germline J gene. The chain uses TRBV19 and TRBJ2-2, with D possibly matching TRBD1 (6 bases). The CDR3 has 15 amino acids. The V and J ends lost 2 bases and 3 bases respectively, with 11 bases between them. Germline V lookup: CDR1 FNHDT, CDR2 SITEND (reference sequence). CDR3 sequence reads: CASSINRADTGQLYF. Partial CDR3 DNA: TGTGCCAGCAGTATTAACAGGGCGGACACCGGG.

This clone came up a few times. Gene names denote mouse genes. The read stops 4 residues short of the end of the CDR3; the missing end is completed from the germline J gene. Within the sample, other DNA sequences also encode this same CDR3. V usage is TRBV1 and J usage is TRBJ2-7; 11 positions agree with TRBD2. Germline-derived CDR1 and CDR2 are NSQYPW and LRSPGD (reference sequence). The CDR3 loop spans 14 amino acids. Incomplete CDR3 DNA: TGCACCTGCAGTGGACTGGGGGGGAGATAT. Amino acid sequence: CTCSGLGGRY. The CDR3 reads in full as CTCSGLGGRYEQYF.

This clone has ten or more counts. Gene names refer to mouse genes. The observed sequence ends 4 residues before the CDR3 terminus, with the missing tail filled in from the germline J gene. Other DNA sequences of this sample code for an identical CDR3. The chain is built from TRBV19 and TRBJ1-1, with 7 bases aligning to TRBD1. The CDR3 runs to 14 residues. Germline V gene data show CDR1 as FNHDT and CDR2 as SITEND (reference sequence). V dropped 2 bases and J dropped 0; count of bases not matched to a gene: 1. This chain's CDR3 is CASSIGTANTEVFF. Incomplete CDR3 DNA: TGTGCCAGCAGTATTGGGACAGCAAACACA.

The sample holds a few counts of this clone. All gene names here are mouse names. This CDR3 is also generated by other DNA sequences in the sample. The CDR3 reads CASSEQGHSDYTF. The CDR3 bases that were read are TGTGCCAGCAGCGAACAGGGGCACTCC. This chain uses TRBV13-3 with TRBJ1-2, with 7 positions matching TRBD1. The read ends 4 residues shy of where the CDR3 ends; the end is completed using the germline J gene. There are 13 residues in the CDR3. Germline V gives CDR1 NNHDY, CDR2 SYVADS. The V gene end was trimmed by 5 bases and the J gene end by 3 bases; junction bases not matched to a gene: 4.

This clone was observed a few times. The genes are named according to mouse. The CDR3 end lies 4 residues beyond the end of the read and is filled in from the germline J gene. The chain joins TRBV1 to TRBJ2-7; 7 bases are shared with TRBD1. The CDR3 length is 16 residues. V lost 0 bases and J lost 0; bases outside the gene matches: 5. Germline assignment: CDR1 NSQYPW and CDR2 LRSPGD (reference sequence). The CDR3 sequence is CTCSADRGQDSYEQYF. Incomplete CDR3 DNA: TGCACCTGCAGTGCAGATCGAGGACAGGACTCCTAT.

This clone occurred a few times. Genes and germline are mouse. The CDR3 is cut off 4 residues early in the read; its end comes from the germline J gene. V and J are TRBV13-1 and TRBJ2-5, with D tentatively TRBD1 (7 bases). V shed 2 bases and J shed 1 base, with 11 bases lying between them. The V gene's germline CDR1 is NSHNY and CDR2 SYGAGN. The length of the CDR3 is 15 residues. Incomplete CDR3 DNA: TGTGCCAGCAGTGAAGGAGGGGGCGACCAAGAC. This translates into CASSEGGGDQD. The CDR3 in its entirety is CASSEGGGDQDTQYF.

This clone occurred a few times. Gene labels here are mouse ones. The read gets to within 4 residues of the CDR3 end, and the germline J gene fills in the rest. This chain uses TRBV1 with TRBJ2-7; 7 bases line up with TRBD1. Germline CDR1 NSQYPW, CDR2 LRSPGD (reference sequence). The CDR3 has 13 amino acids. Partial CDR3 DNA: TGCACCTGCAGTGCACGGGGACAGTAT. The encoded protein is CTCSARGQY. The CDR3 in full is CTCSARGQYEQYF.

A word on this clone: Gene names and germline refer to mouse. The CDR3 is cut off 4 residues early in the read; its end comes from the germline J gene. The chain has TRBV13-1 and TRBJ2-5; 10 positions agree with TRBD2. Losses at the gene ends were 0 bases for V and 1 base for J; bases not matched to a gene: 2. The CDR3 contains 16 residues. The germline V gene encodes CDR1 NSHNY and CDR2 SYGAGN. CDR3 DNA (partial): TGTGCCAGCAGTGATGCTGGGGGGGCGTACCAAGAC. Its protein product is CASSDAGGAYQD. In full, the CDR3 reads CASSDAGGAYQDTQYF.

Points on this clone: Gene names refer to mouse genes. The observed sequence ends 4 residues before the CDR3 terminus, with the missing tail filled in from the germline J gene. Other DNA sequences within the sample encode an identical CDR3. The chain uses TRBV1 and TRBJ2-3; TRBD2 matches at 12 bases. Germline assignment: CDR1 NSQYPW and CDR2 LRSPGD (reference sequence). The V and J ends lost 3 bases and 4 bases, in that order; junction bases with no gene match: 2. The length of the CDR3 is 15 residues. The sequenced part of the CDR3 DNA is TGCACCTGCAGTGCGGGACTGGGGGGAACAGAA. The encoded protein is CTCSAGLGGTE. From start to end, the CDR3 is CTCSAGLGGTETLYF.